The 22 T cell receptor beta chains below come from one sample, sequenced in a study of response to subunit inactivated influenza vaccine. TCRdb passed the RT-PCR reads through MiXCR, listing each CDR3 protein once. This table has more than 450,000 distinct CDR3 sequences, 7.6% appearing once. The sequencing here drew on PBMCs from blood, taken about 23 months after vaccination. The source is a man aged 50 to 69 who received an inactivated influenza vaccine.

CDR3 residues: CASSIDPPKKGYYGYTF. The CDR3 region has the DNA TGTGCCAGTAGTATAGATCCTCCAAAGAAGGGATACTATGGCTACACCTTC. The genes are TRBV19 and TRBJ1-2; no clear D gene. Germline CDR1 and CDR2: LNHDA and SQIVND (reference sequence). V lost 0 bases to trimming and J lost 3 bases, with 17 bases between them. The CDR3 sequence is 17 residues long.

This chain links TRBV29-1 with TRBJ1-2; TRBD1 matches at 7 bases. Trimming at V came to 6 bases and at J to 8 bases, leaving 18 bases not matched to a gene. The CDR3 runs to 15 residues. The germline gives CDR1 SQVTM, CDR2 ANQGSEA. The DNA for the CDR3 is TGCAGCGTACCTACAAAGACAGGGACTCCGGGGGGCTACACCTTC. Translation gives CSVPTKTGTPGGYTF.

This clonotype was picked up a small number of times. V and J are TRBV24-1 and TRBJ2-7; TRBD1 might be the D (6 bases). Germline CDR1 KGHDR, CDR2 SFDVKD. The CDR3 loop spans 13 amino acids. V was clipped by 2 bases and J by 4 bases, with 8 bases between them. The CDR3: CATSDSDRYEQYF. The CDR3 region has the DNA TGTGCCACCAGTGATTCGGACAGATACGAGCAGTACTTC.

This clonotype was counted ten times or more. The chain recombines TRBV12-3 or TRBV12-4 with TRBJ2-1; either TRBD1 or TRBD2 may supply D (5 bases each). The CDR3 sequence is 15 residues long. Trimming removed 1 base at V and 1 base at J, with 8 bases between. Here the CDR3 DNA reads TGTGCCAGCAGTTTAGGGGGCGGGTCCTACAATGAGCAGTTCTTC. This gives the protein CASSLGGGSYNEQFF.

The rearrangement joins TRBV7-9 to TRBJ1-2; 11 nucleotides match TRBD1. This CDR3 is built from 14 residues. V was pared by 4 bases and J by 7 bases, with 5 bases of the junction left unmatched. CDR1 is SEHNR and CDR2 is FQNEAQ in the germline V gene (reference sequence). The CDR3 loop reads CASSSDRGRFGYTF. CDR3 sequence (DNA): TGTGCCAGCAGCTCGGACAGGGGGCGGTTTGGCTACACCTTC.

This clonotype was seen more than once but under ten times. The gene calls are TRBV7-2 and TRBJ1-4; 7 bases agree with TRBD1. The J segment lost 7 bases and the V segment lost 5 bases, leaving 7 bases of the junction unmatched. Germline V gene sequence: CDR1 SGHTA, CDR2 FQGNSA. The CDR3 runs to 14 residues. CDR3 amino acids: CASSITTGREKLFF. The CDR3 bases are TGTGCCAGCAGCATTACGACAGGGCGTGAAAAACTGTTTTTT.

The chain uses TRBV6-2 or TRBV6-3 and TRBJ2-1; 13 bases align to TRBD2. This CDR3 is built from 17 residues. Germline CDR1 is MNHEY and CDR2 is SVGEGT. After removal of 10 bases from V and 0 bases from J, the junction contained 9 bases not matched to a gene. CDR3 sequence reads: CATRLAGGPISYNEQFF. CDR3 bases: TGTGCCACCAGACTAGCGGGGGGCCCCATCTCCTACAATGAGCAGTTCTTC.

The rearrangement joins TRBV6-5 to TRBJ2-5; D tentatively fits TRBD1 or TRBD2 (5 bases each). CDR3 length equals 18 residues. V gave up 4 bases and J gave up 0 bases, with 21 bases separating them. Per the germline V gene, CDR1 is MNHEY and CDR2 is SVGAGI. This CDR3 reads CASSSEQPGTPYQETQYF. The CDR3 DNA is TGTGCCAGCAGTTCCGAACAGCCCGGGACCCCGTACCAAGAGACCCAGTACTTC.

The sample holds a few counts of this clonotype. The J gene is TRBJ2-3, the V gene TRBV20-1; 9 nucleotides match TRBD2. The CDR3 is made up of 12 amino acids. CDR1 DFQATT and CDR2 SNEGSKA come from the germline V gene (reference sequence). The CDR3 DNA follows: TGCAGCTGGACTAGCGGCACAGATACGCAGTATTTT. This encodes CSWTSGTDTQYF.

This clonotype has more than one count but fewer than ten. CDR3 sequence reads: CSARGDNRGHIYEQYF. The CDR3, as DNA: TGCAGTGCTAGAGGGGACAACAGGGGGCACATTTACGAGCAGTACTTC. The chain uses TRBV20-1 and TRBJ2-7; 9 positions agree with TRBD1. The germline CDR1 and CDR2 sequences are DFQATT and SNEGSKA (reference sequence). This CDR3 is built from 16 residues. V lost 1 base, J lost 4 bases, and 11 bases stayed unmatched.

This clonotype was seen more than once but under ten times. The chain links TRBV3-1 to TRBJ1-1; D is undetermined. The length of the CDR3 is 14 residues. Germline values: CDR1 LGHDT, CDR2 YNNKEL (reference sequence). V shed 0 bases and J shed 1 base, with 6 bases lying between them. DNA for the CDR3: TGTGCCAGCAGCCAAGAGACGGAGAACACTGAAGCTTTCTTT. Translated, it gives CASSQETENTEAFF.

This clonotype was counted between two and nine times. This chain uses TRBV12-3 or TRBV12-4 with TRBJ2-1; D is undetermined. The V and J ends lost 3 bases and 1 base respectively, with 7 bases between them. The CDR3 runs to 14 residues. CDR3 sequence reads: CASSFSRSYNEQFF. The CDR3 DNA follows: TGTGCCAGCAGTTTTTCGAGGTCCTACAATGAGCAGTTCTTC.

The table lists this clonotype with a few counts. CDR3 region: CASRLGPRNEKLFF. DNA for the CDR3: TGTGCCAGCCGTTTGGGGCCGAGGAATGAAAAACTGTTTTTT. The V and J genes are TRBV7-2 and TRBJ1-4; perhaps TRBD1 as D (5 bases). Germline V gene lookup returns CDR1 SGHTA and CDR2 FQGNSA. The ends were cut back, 8 bases at V and 5 bases at J, with 15 bases in the middle. CDR3 length: 14 amino acids.

This clonotype was seen many times. The chain uses TRBV10-2 and TRBJ2-2; D not certain. The V end was cut by 6 bases, the J end by 6 bases, with 5 bases between. Germline CDR1 and CDR2: WSHSY and SAAADI. The CDR3 totals 11 residues. The CDR3 nucleotides read TGCGCCAGCAGAAGCCCCGGGGAGCTGTTTTTT. This translates into CASRSPGELFF.

The sample holds a few counts of this clonotype. This chain links TRBV6-1 with TRBJ1-1, with 8 bases fitting TRBD1. V shed 7 bases and J 5 bases; nucleotides not matched to a gene: 9. CDR1 and CDR2 (germline): MNHNS, SASEGT. This CDR3 contains 14 residues. The CDR3 region has the DNA TGTGCCAGCATCATAGGACAGGGCGGAACTGAAGCTTTCTTT. Amino acid sequence: CASIIGQGGTEAFF.

The chain carries TRBV10-2 and TRBJ1-5, with D perhaps TRBD1 (5 bases). This CDR3 is built from 15 residues. From germline, CDR1 is WSHSY and CDR2 SAAADI. V lost 4 bases and J 6 bases, leaving 16 bases between the germline ends. The chain's CDR3 is CASSGGLVGGQPQHF. The CDR3 DNA reads TGCGCCAGCAGTGGGGGCCTCGTTGGGGGTCAGCCCCAGCATTTT.

This clonotype was seen a handful of times. This chain joins TRBV7-2 and TRBJ1-5; D remains unclear. Between the trimmed V and J ends, which lost 5 bases and 4 bases, there was a span of 12 bases. Per germline, CDR1 SGHTA and CDR2 FQGNSA. The CDR3 has 14 residues. The CDR3 DNA reads as TGTGCCAGCAGCCCAGGCCCAGGAAATCAGCCCCAGCATTTT. Its protein is CASSPGPGNQPQHF.

This clonotype was observed a few times. This rearrangement joins TRBV11-2 to TRBJ2-1; D is possibly TRBD1 (6 bases). Germline V gene lookup returns CDR1 SGHAT and CDR2 FQNNGV. The CDR3 has 17 residues. V was shortened by 1 base and J by 3 bases, with 16 bases between the two germline ends. The CDR3 here is CASSLVRKGHHYNEQFF. CDR3 in DNA: TGTGCCAGCAGCTTAGTCCGTAAGGGACATCACTACAATGAGCAGTTCTTC.

This clonotype was found a few times. The V gene is TRBV6-5, the J gene TRBJ1-3, with 9 bases that match TRBD1. Per germline, CDR1 MNHEY and CDR2 SVGAGI. With V trimmed by 0 bases and J by 4 bases, 4 bases remained unmatched. This CDR3 has 16 amino acids. CDR3 amino acids: CASSYSGTGSGNTIYF. CDR3 sequence (DNA): TGTGCCAGCAGTTACTCGGGGACAGGGTCGGGAAACACCATATATTTT.

The chain links TRBV4-1 to TRBJ1-3, with no clear D. CDR3 size: 15 residues. V lost 2 bases and J lost 0, with 8 bases in between. The germline V gene encodes CDR1 MGHRA and CDR2 YSYEKL. CDR3: CASSQLFISGNTIYF. CDR3 sequence (DNA): TGCGCCAGCAGCCAACTATTTATCTCTGGAAACACCATATATTTT.

V usage is TRBV6-2 or TRBV6-3 and J usage is TRBJ2-2, with 11 bases fitting TRBD1. The trim removed 4 bases at V and 6 bases at J, leaving 4 bases unmatched. Germline CDR1 and CDR2: MNHEY and SVGEGT. There are 15 residues in the CDR3. CDR3 in amino acids: CASSSLGQGAGELFF. The CDR3 nucleotides are TGTGCCAGCAGTTCCCTGGGACAGGGGGCCGGGGAGCTGTTTTTT.

This clonotype occurred many times. This rearrangement joins TRBV12-3 or TRBV12-4 to TRBJ1-2, with no clear D. Trimming removed 6 bases from V and 7 bases from J, with 18 bases in between. The CDR3 has 14 amino acids. CDR3 sequence reads: CASSPEGPFGGYTF. The CDR3 coding sequence is TGTGCCAGCAGCCCAGAAGGGCCCTTCGGTGGCTACACCTTC.